The table lists the clone carrying this TCR beta chain with a few counts. Its cognate antigen is unknown. The data originate from a study of cytomegalovirus exposure and HLA in healthy donors. Findings and caveats of the study: In an earlier analysis, in roughly 580 donors, most V segments appeared productive either ~90% or ~30% of the time.

Trimming removed 3 bases from V and 6 bases from J; junction bases left unmatched: 6. CDR3 size: 13 residues. Germline CDR1 SGDLS, CDR2 YYNGEE. The primer mix had 60 Vbeta and 13 Jbeta primers. Repertoires were generated with immunoSEQ multiplex PCR, while TCRdb's copy carries only in-frame clones and drops some. Of under 150,000 clones listed, 70% to 80% are singletons. The TCR comes from a male donor in good health and CMV-seronegative. Sequencing used PBMCs. The chain combines TRBV9 with TRBJ2-7; 7 bases are a match to TRBD2. DNA for the CDR3: TGTGCCAGCAGCGCCGGCGGGGGACCCGAGCAGTACTTC. Amino acid sequence: CASSAGGGPEQYF.